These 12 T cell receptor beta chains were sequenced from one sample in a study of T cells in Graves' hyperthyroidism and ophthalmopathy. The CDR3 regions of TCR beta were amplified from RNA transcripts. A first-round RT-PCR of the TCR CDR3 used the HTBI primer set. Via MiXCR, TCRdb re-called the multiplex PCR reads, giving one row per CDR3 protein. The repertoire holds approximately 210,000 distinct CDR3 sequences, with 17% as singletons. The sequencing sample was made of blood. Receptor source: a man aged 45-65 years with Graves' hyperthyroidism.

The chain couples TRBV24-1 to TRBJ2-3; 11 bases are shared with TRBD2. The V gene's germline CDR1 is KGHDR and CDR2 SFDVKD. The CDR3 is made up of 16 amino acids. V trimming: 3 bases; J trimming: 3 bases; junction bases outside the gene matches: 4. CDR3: CATSDPGLAETDTQYF. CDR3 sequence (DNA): TGTGCCACCAGTGATCCGGGACTAGCGGAAACAGATACGCAGTATTTT.

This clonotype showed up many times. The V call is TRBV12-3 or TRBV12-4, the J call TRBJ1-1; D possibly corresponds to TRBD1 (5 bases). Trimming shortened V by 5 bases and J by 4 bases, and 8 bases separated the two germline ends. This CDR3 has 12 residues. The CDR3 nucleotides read TGTGCCAGCAGTCATGGGGGCACTGAAGCTTTCTTT. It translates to CASSHGGTEAFF.

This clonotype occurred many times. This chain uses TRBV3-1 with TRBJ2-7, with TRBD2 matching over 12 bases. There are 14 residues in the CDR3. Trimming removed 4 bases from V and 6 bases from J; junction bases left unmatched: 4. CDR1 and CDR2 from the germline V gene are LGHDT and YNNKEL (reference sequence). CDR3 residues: CASSRTSGNSEQYF. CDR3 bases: TGTGCCAGCAGCCGGACTAGCGGGAACTCCGAGCAGTACTTC.

The CDR3 sequence is CSVDQGTGTEAFF. Here the CDR3 DNA reads TGCAGCGTTGATCAGGGGACGGGAACTGAAGCTTTCTTT. The rearrangement uses TRBV29-1 and TRBJ1-1; D might be TRBD1 (6 bases). Germline values: CDR1 SQVTM, CDR2 ANQGSEA. V was clipped by 3 bases and J by 5 bases, with 13 bases between them. The CDR3 is made up of 13 amino acids.

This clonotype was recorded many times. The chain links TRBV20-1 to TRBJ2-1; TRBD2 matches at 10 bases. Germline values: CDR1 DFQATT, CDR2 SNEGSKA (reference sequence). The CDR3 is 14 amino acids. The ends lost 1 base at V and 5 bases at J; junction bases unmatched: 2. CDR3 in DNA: TGCAGTGCTAGAGCTAGCGGGAGTAACAATGAGCAGTTCTTC. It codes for CSARASGSNNEQFF.

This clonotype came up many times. CDR3 region: CASSVTGADTQYF. The CDR3 DNA is TGTGCCAGCAGCGTCACAGGGGCAGATACGCAGTATTTT. This chain links TRBV9 with TRBJ2-3, with 7 bases aligning to TRBD1. The germline CDR1 and CDR2 sequences are SGDLS and YYNGEE. After removal of 2 bases from V and 4 bases from J, the junction contained 1 base not matched to a gene. The CDR3 extends over 13 amino acids.

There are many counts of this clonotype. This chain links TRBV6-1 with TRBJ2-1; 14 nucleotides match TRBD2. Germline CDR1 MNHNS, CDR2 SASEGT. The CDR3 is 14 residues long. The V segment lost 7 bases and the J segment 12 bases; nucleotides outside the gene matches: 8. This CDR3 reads CASKEGLAGVGQFF. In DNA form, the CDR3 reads TGTGCCAGCAAAGAGGGACTAGCGGGAGTAGGGCAGTTCTTC.

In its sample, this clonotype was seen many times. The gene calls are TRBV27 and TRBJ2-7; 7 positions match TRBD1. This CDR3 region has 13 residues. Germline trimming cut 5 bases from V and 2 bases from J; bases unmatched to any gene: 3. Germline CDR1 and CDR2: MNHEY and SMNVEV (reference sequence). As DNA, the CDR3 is TGTGCCAGCAGTCTGCAGGGGGCCTACGAGCAGTACTTC. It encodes CASSLQGAYEQYF.

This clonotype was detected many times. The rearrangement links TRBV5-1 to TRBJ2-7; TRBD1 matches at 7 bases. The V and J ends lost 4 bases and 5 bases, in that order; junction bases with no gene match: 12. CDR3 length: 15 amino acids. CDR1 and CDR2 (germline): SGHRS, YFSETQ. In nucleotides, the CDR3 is TGCGCCAGCAGCCCCGGACAGGCACCGGGCGACGAGCAGTACTTC. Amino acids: CASSPGQAPGDEQYF.

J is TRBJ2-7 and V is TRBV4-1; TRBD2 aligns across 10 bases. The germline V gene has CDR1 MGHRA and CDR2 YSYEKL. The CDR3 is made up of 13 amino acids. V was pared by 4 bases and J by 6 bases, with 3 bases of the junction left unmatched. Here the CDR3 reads CASSPGLAFEQYF. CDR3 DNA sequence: TGCGCCAGCAGCCCGGGACTAGCGTTCGAGCAGTACTTC.

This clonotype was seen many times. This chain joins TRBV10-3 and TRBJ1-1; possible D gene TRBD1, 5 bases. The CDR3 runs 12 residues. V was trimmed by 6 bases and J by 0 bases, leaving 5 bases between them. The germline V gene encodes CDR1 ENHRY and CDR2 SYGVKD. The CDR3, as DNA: TGTGCCATCAGCAGGGTGAACACTGAAGCTTTCTTT. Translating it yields CAISRVNTEAFF.

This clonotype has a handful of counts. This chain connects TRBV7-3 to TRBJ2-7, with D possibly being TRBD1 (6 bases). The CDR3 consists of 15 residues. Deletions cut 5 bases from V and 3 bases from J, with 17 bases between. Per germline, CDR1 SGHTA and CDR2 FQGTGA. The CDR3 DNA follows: TGTGCCAGCAGCCAAACCCGGGACACCCGCTACGAGCAGTACTTC. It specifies CASSQTRDTRYEQYF.